This TCR beta chain is from a study of long-term antiretroviral therapy in people with HIV. Study results and caveats: HIV repertoires covered narrower CDR3 length ranges than controls did.

Survey-level immunoSEQ v3.0 assays were run. TCRdb's copy holds only in-frame clones and misses some; the assay was immunoSEQ multiplex PCR. Of under 30,000 clones in the sample, 65% to 85% were seen once. The CDR3 totals 11 residues. The germline gives CDR1 SNHLY, CDR2 FYNNEI. V gave up 8 bases and J gave up 8 bases, with 12 bases separating them. As to this clone: Its target is unknown.

This clonotype originated in a man aged 18 to 35 with HIV. V usage is TRBV2 and J usage is TRBJ1-1; D is unresolved. The input for sequencing was unsorted PBMCs, taken 0.8 years before starting antiretroviral therapy. The CDR3 DNA follows: TGTGCCAGCGCCTATGAAGCCGAAGCTTTCTTT. This codes for CASAYEAEAFF.